The rows below give T cell receptor beta chains drawn from one sample of a study of T cells after yellow fever vaccination. TCRdb re-derived calls from the 5' RACE reads in MiXCR, one entry per CDR3 protein. The data hold about 110,000 distinct CDR3 sequences, with more than 7.5% observed a single time. The sample was CD8+ T cells sorted from PBMCs, taken 45 days after the yellow fever booster vaccination. These receptors were taken from a man aged 25-45 years who received the YFV17D yellow fever vaccine. The CDR3 runs from the conserved cysteine through the conserved F or W. A D gene is named only where the DNA matches it firmly. Clone size is shown for a subset of rows, as once, few, many or a class of expanded clone.

clone_size: many; d_call: NA; v_call: TRBV20-1; j_call: TRBJ2-7; cdr3_aa: CSARGYDSYEQYF; cdr3_nt: TGCAGTGCTAGGGGGTATGACTCCTACGAGCAGTACTTC
clone_size: many; d_call: TRBD1; v_call: TRBV12-3/TRBV12-4; j_call: TRBJ1-3; cdr3_aa: CASLQGARGNTIYF; cdr3_nt: TGTGCCAGTTTACAGGGGGCGCGTGGAAACACCATATATTTT
clone_size: many; d_call: NA; v_call: TRBV29-1; j_call: TRBJ2-7; cdr3_aa: CSVGYLSSSYEQYF; cdr3_nt: TGCAGCGTTGGTTACCTGAGTAGCTCCTACGAGCAGTACTTC
clone_size: many; d_call: NA; v_call: TRBV6-1; j_call: TRBJ2-5; cdr3_aa: CASTQSPRGETQYF; cdr3_nt: TGTGCCAGCACCCAATCCCCCAGGGGAGAGACCCAGTACTTC
clone_size: many; d_call: TRBD2; v_call: TRBV25-1; j_call: TRBJ2-1; cdr3_aa: CASLAGDSYNEQFF; cdr3_nt: TGTGCCAGCTTAGCGGGAGACTCCTACAATGAGCAGTTCTTC
clone_size: few; d_call: TRBD2; v_call: TRBV5-6; j_call: TRBJ2-7; cdr3_aa: CASSRLLAEGSYEQYF; cdr3_nt: TGTGCCAGCAGCCGCCTCCTAGCGGAGGGCTCCTACGAGCAGTACTTC
clone_size: many; d_call: NA; v_call: TRBV6-2/TRBV6-3; j_call: TRBJ2-1; cdr3_aa: CASSTTGTYNEQFF; cdr3_nt: TGTGCCAGCAGTACCACGGGCACCTACAATGAGCAGTTCTTC
clone_size: many; d_call: TRBD1; v_call: TRBV7-9; j_call: TRBJ2-5; cdr3_aa: CASSHTGGLETQYF; cdr3_nt: TGTGCCAGCAGCCATACAGGGGGCCTTGAGACCCAGTACTTC
clone_size: NA; d_call: NA; v_call: TRBV4-2; j_call: TRBJ2-3; cdr3_aa: CASSHPQLATDTQYF; cdr3_nt: TGTGCCAGCAGCCATCCTCAACTAGCAACAGATACGCAGTATTTT
clone_size: many; d_call: NA; v_call: TRBV12-3/TRBV12-4; j_call: TRBJ2-3; cdr3_aa: CASTSGGGLDPTDTQYF; cdr3_nt: TGTGCCAGCACCTCAGGGGGAGGACTAGACCCCACAGATACGCAGTATTTT
clone_size: few; d_call: NA; v_call: TRBV11-2; j_call: TRBJ2-1; cdr3_aa: CASSFGSHNEQFF; cdr3_nt: TGTGCCAGCAGCTTCGGGTCACACAATGAGCAGTTCTTC
clone_size: many; d_call: NA; v_call: TRBV5-1; j_call: TRBJ2-1; cdr3_aa: CASAISGSPYNEQFF; cdr3_nt: TGCGCCAGCGCAATTTCCGGATCGCCATACAATGAGCAGTTCTTC
clone_size: many; d_call: NA; v_call: TRBV7-8; j_call: TRBJ2-7; cdr3_aa: CASSLREGSSYEQYF; cdr3_nt: TGTGCCAGCAGCTTAAGAGAGGGAAGTTCCTACGAGCAGTACTTC
clone_size: many; d_call: NA; v_call: TRBV11-2; j_call: TRBJ2-3; cdr3_aa: CASSSSWELGIDTQYF; cdr3_nt: TGTGCCAGCAGCTCCTCCTGGGAATTGGGCATAGATACGCAGTATTTT
clone_size: many; d_call: TRBD2; v_call: TRBV20-1; j_call: TRBJ2-7; cdr3_aa: CSARGTSGTEQYF; cdr3_nt: TGCAGTGCTAGAGGGACTAGCGGGACCGAGCAGTACTTC
clone_size: many; d_call: NA; v_call: TRBV10-2; j_call: TRBJ2-5; cdr3_aa: CASSNKGQQETQYF; cdr3_nt: TGCGCCAGCAGCAATAAAGGACAGCAAGAGACCCAGTACTTC
clone_size: many; d_call: NA; v_call: TRBV7-7; j_call: TRBJ2-2; cdr3_aa: CASSHTPPGELFF; cdr3_nt: TGTGCCAGCAGCCACACGCCTCCCGGGGAGCTGTTTTTT
clone_size: many; d_call: TRBD2; v_call: TRBV2; j_call: TRBJ2-3; cdr3_aa: CASSIQRLADTQYF; cdr3_nt: TGTGCCAGCAGTATCCAAAGACTAGCGGATACGCAGTATTTT
clone_size: few; d_call: NA; v_call: TRBV11-2; j_call: TRBJ1-1; cdr3_aa: CASSPRTANTEAFF; cdr3_nt: TGTGCCAGCAGCCCAAGGACGGCGAACACTGAAGCTTTCTTT
clone_size: NA; d_call: TRBD2; v_call: TRBV11-2; j_call: TRBJ2-3; cdr3_aa: CASSLFTPPGGSPTDTQYF; cdr3_nt: TGTGCCAGCAGCTTGTTCACCCCCCCAGGCGGGAGCCCCACAGATACGCAGTATTTT
clone_size: many; d_call: NA; v_call: TRBV20-1; j_call: TRBJ1-3; cdr3_aa: CSVPDRRGNTIYF; cdr3_nt: TGCAGTGTCCCCGACAGGAGAGGAAACACCATATATTTT
clone_size: many; d_call: TRBD1; v_call: TRBV10-2; j_call: TRBJ1-1; cdr3_aa: CASRDGQVTFF; cdr3_nt: TGCGCCAGCAGAGACGGACAGGTGACTTTCTTT
clone_size: few; d_call: NA; v_call: TRBV5-1; j_call: TRBJ1-5; cdr3_aa: CASSFQQGWYQPQHF; cdr3_nt: TGCGCCAGCAGCTTCCAACAGGGTTGGTATCAGCCCCAGCATTTT
clone_size: few; d_call: NA; v_call: TRBV11-1; j_call: TRBJ1-1; cdr3_aa: CASSSLPRQAQNTEAFF; cdr3_nt: TGTGCCAGCAGCTCCCTACCTCGACAGGCCCAGAACACTGAAGCTTTCTTT
clone_size: NA; d_call: NA; v_call: TRBV18; j_call: TRBJ1-4; cdr3_aa: CASSPFGATPTNEKLFF; cdr3_nt: TGTGCCAGCTCACCCTTCGGAGCAACCCCAACTAATGAAAAACTGTTTTTT
clone_size: NA; d_call: TRBD2; v_call: TRBV12-3/TRBV12-4; j_call: TRBJ2-7; cdr3_aa: CASKARAGDDEQYF; cdr3_nt: TGTGCCAGCAAAGCTAGAGCGGGAGATGACGAGCAGTACTTC
clone_size: many; d_call: NA; v_call: TRBV9; j_call: TRBJ2-1; cdr3_aa: CASSVGALSEWQFF; cdr3_nt: TGTGCCAGCAGCGTAGGAGCGTTGAGCGAGTGGCAGTTCTTC
clone_size: many; d_call: TRBD1; v_call: TRBV5-1; j_call: TRBJ2-7; cdr3_aa: CASSLVDRGYEQYF; cdr3_nt: TGCGCCAGCAGCTTAGTGGACAGGGGGTACGAGCAGTACTTC
clone_size: NA; d_call: TRBD2; v_call: TRBV12-5; j_call: TRBJ2-3; cdr3_aa: CASGWTSGSDSTDTQYF; cdr3_nt: TGTGCTAGTGGTTGGACTAGCGGTTCCGATAGCACAGATACGCAGTATTTT
clone_size: few; d_call: TRBD2; v_call: TRBV15; j_call: TRBJ2-5; cdr3_aa: CATSRPDRPGGETQYF; cdr3_nt: TGTGCCACCAGCAGACCGGACAGACCGGGGGGGGAGACCCAGTACTTC
clone_size: NA; d_call: TRBD1; v_call: TRBV7-8; j_call: TRBJ2-1; cdr3_aa: CASSFPGTGNNEQFF; cdr3_nt: TGTGCCAGCAGCTTCCCCGGGACAGGGAACAATGAGCAGTTCTTC
clone_size: many; d_call: TRBD2; v_call: TRBV9; j_call: TRBJ2-3; cdr3_aa: CASSFSGASTDTQYF; cdr3_nt: TGTGCCAGCAGCTTTAGCGGGGCTAGCACAGATACGCAGTATTTT
clone_size: NA; d_call: NA; v_call: TRBV7-9; j_call: TRBJ1-5; cdr3_aa: CASSLYPGRNQPQHF; cdr3_nt: TGTGCCAGCAGCCTCTATCCGGGACGAAATCAGCCCCAGCATTTT
clone_size: many; d_call: NA; v_call: TRBV4-3; j_call: TRBJ2-6; cdr3_aa: CASSQGGSGANVLTF; cdr3_nt: TGCGCCAGCAGCCAAGGGGGATCTGGGGCCAACGTCCTGACTTTC